These 12 T cell receptor beta chains originate from one sample sequenced in a study of shared clonotypes between healthy human individuals. Using immunoSEQ multiplex PCR, the repertoire was profiled, and TCRdb retains in-frame clones only, with some absent. The sample holds 2 million to 3 million clones; 85% to 95% are singletons and the top ten take around 0.14%. The sample comprised naive CD4+ T cells sorted from blood. Subset reported: CD45RA+ positively selected. The receptors come from a man aged 18-30 years in good health.

The chain combines TRBV7-8 with TRBJ2-7; TRBD2 matches 10 bases. Trimming removed 5 bases from V and 5 bases from J; junction bases left unmatched: 12. The CDR3 spans 16 residues. Germline V lookup: CDR1 SGHVS, CDR2 FQNEAQ. The CDR3 spells CASSLRGLGLADEQYF. The CDR3 bases are TGTGCCAGCAGCCTAAGGGGGCTTGGACTAGCGGACGAGCAGTACTTC.

The chain uses TRBV4-1 and TRBJ2-3; 9 nucleotides align to TRBD2. Trimming cost V 3 bases and J 0 bases; bases outside gene matches: 7. The CDR3 covers 17 residues. Germline assignment: CDR1 MGHRA and CDR2 YSYEKL. The CDR3 DNA reads TGCGCCAGCAGCCACCCCCTAGCGGGACTTAGCACAGATACGCAGTATTTT. Amino acid sequence: CASSHPLAGLSTDTQYF.

This chain connects TRBV29-1 to TRBJ2-7, with D tentatively TRBD1 or TRBD2 (5 bases each). The CDR3 totals 11 residues. CDR1 is SQVTM, CDR2 ANQGSEA, per germline. Trimming removed 4 bases at V and 7 bases at J, with 11 bases between. CDR3 residues: CSVVGPGEQYF. The CDR3 DNA is TGCAGCGTTGTGGGGCCGGGAGAGCAGTACTTC.

The gene calls are TRBV2 and TRBJ2-7, with 8 positions matching TRBD1. Losses at the gene ends were 7 bases for V and 3 bases for J; bases not matched to a gene: 5. Germline V gives CDR1 SNHLY, CDR2 FYNNEI. The CDR3 has 13 amino acids. The CDR3 sequence: CASIPDRGYEQYF. DNA for the CDR3: TGTGCCAGCATTCCCGACAGGGGCTACGAGCAGTACTTC. Supplemented by reference TRBV2 and TRBJ2-7, the full variable domain reads EPEVTQTPSHQVTQMGQEVILRCVPISNHLYFYWYRQILGQKVEFLVSFYNNEISEKSEIFDDQFSVERPDGSNFTLKIRSTKLEDSAMYFCASIPDRGYEQYFGPGTRLTVT.

The chain carries TRBV28 and TRBJ2-3, with TRBD2 matching over 12 bases. Trimming removed 5 bases from V and 6 bases from J; junction bases left unmatched: 3. This CDR3 comprises 14 residues. The V gene's germline CDR1 is MDHEN and CDR2 SYDVKM. The CDR3 here is CASSGLAGLDTQYF. The CDR3 coding sequence is TGTGCCAGCAGTGGACTAGCGGGGCTTGATACGCAGTATTTT. Drawing the rest from reference TRBV28 and TRBJ2-3, the complete variable domain is DVKVTQSSRYLVKRTGEKVFLECVQDMDHENMFWYRQDPGLGLRLIYFSYDVKMKEKGDIPEGYSVSREKKERFSLILESASTNQTSMYLCASSGLAGLDTQYFGPGTRLTVL.

This rearrangement joins TRBV6-1 to TRBJ1-1, with D perhaps matching TRBD1 (5 bases). The CDR3 runs 16 residues. Germline V gene lookup returns CDR1 MNHNS and CDR2 SASEGT. The V end was cut by 4 bases, the J end by 0 bases, with 15 bases between. DNA for the CDR3: TGTGCCAGCAGTGGACAGAGCAGAGGGATGAACACTGAAGCTTTCTTT. Translation: CASSGQSRGMNTEAFF.

J is TRBJ2-1 and V is TRBV11-2, with 11 bases identical to TRBD1. The CDR3 extends over 16 amino acids. Germline V gene data show CDR1 as SGHAT and CDR2 as FQNNGV. With 6 bases clipped from V and 5 bases from J, the junction kept 9 bases outside the gene matches. The CDR3 DNA is TGTGCCAGCAGAAAAGGATGGGGACAGGGGGACAATGAGCAGTTCTTC. It specifies CASRKGWGQGDNEQFF.

The genes are TRBV7-2 and TRBJ2-3; the D is unclear. Germline V gene sequence: CDR1 SGHTA, CDR2 FQGNSA. The CDR3 is 15 amino acids. V was pared by 5 bases and J by 6 bases, with 18 bases between. The CDR3 region is CASSTQILVSDTQYF. CDR3 DNA sequence: TGTGCCAGCAGCACCCAGATCCTAGTTTCGGATACGCAGTATTTT.

J is TRBJ1-1 and V is TRBV7-2; D gene unclear. Germline CDR1 and CDR2: SGHTA and FQGNSA. There are 14 residues in the CDR3. Trimming took 1 base from V and 2 from J, leaving 8 bases between them. The DNA of the CDR3 is TGTGCCAGCAGCTTAGGGACGTATAACACTGAAGCTTTCTTT. Protein sequence: CASSLGTYNTEAFF.

V gene TRBV30 combines with J gene TRBJ1-2; D may be TRBD1 (6 bases). Trimming pared 3 bases from V and 5 bases from J, leaving 16 bases between. Germline lookup yields CDR1 GTSNPN and CDR2 SVGIG (reference sequence). The CDR3 covers 14 residues. CDR3 nucleotide sequence: TGTGCCTGGAGGGTGCAGGGGTTTTTGTATGGCTACACCTTC. Its protein product is CAWRVQGFLYGYTF.

The chain uses TRBV18 and TRBJ2-7; D may be TRBD1 (7 bases). The CDR3 contains 15 residues. From germline, CDR1 is KGHSH and CDR2 LQKENI. V was pared by 3 bases and J by 4 bases, with 16 bases between. Here the CDR3 reads CASSPAQGDLYEQYF. The CDR3 nucleotides are TGTGCCAGCTCACCGGCGCAGGGGGACTTGTACGAGCAGTACTTC.

A word on this clone: Distinct nucleotide sequences in the sample also encode this CDR3. V is TRBV28 and J is TRBJ2-1; D gene ambiguous. The CDR3 is 13 amino acids. Germline V gene lookup returns CDR1 MDHEN and CDR2 SYDVKM. Trimming left V 2 bases short and J 6 bases short, with 8 bases between. The CDR3 here is CASSLGGGNEQFF. The CDR3 bases are TGTGCCAGCAGTTTAGGCGGCGGCAATGAGCAGTTCTTC.